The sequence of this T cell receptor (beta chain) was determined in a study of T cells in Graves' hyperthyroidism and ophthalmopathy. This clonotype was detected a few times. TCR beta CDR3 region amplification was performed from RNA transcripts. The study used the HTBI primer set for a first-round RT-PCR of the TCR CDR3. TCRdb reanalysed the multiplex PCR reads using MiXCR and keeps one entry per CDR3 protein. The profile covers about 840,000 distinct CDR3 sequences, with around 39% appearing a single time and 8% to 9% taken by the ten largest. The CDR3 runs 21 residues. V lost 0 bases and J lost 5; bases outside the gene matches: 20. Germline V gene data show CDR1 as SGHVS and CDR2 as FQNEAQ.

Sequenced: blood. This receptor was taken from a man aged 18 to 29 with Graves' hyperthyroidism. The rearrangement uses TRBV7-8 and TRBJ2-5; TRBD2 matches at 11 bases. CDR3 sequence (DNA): TGTGCCAGCAGCTTAGCGATACCAGAGGGGCTAGCGGGGGGTACGATGGAGACCCAGTACTTC. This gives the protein CASSLAIPEGLAGGTMETQYF.